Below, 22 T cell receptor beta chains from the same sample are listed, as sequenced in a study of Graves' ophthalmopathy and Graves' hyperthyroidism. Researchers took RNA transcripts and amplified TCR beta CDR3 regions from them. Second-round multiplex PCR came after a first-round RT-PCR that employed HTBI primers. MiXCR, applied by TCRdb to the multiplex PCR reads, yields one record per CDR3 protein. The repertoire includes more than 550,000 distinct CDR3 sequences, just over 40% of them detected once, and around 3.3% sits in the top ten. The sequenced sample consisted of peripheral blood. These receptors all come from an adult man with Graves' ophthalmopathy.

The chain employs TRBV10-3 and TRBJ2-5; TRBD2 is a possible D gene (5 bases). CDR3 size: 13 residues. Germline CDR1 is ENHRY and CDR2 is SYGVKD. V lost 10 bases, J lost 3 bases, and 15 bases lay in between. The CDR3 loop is CASRSGVKETQYF. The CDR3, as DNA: TGTGCCAGCAGAAGCGGAGTAAAAGAGACCCAGTACTTC.

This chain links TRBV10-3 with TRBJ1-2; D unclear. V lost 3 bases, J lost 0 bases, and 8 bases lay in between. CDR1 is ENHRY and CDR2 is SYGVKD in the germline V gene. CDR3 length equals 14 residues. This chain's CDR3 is CAISDTNSNYGYTF. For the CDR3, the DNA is TGTGCCATCAGTGATACAAACTCTAACTATGGCTACACCTTC.

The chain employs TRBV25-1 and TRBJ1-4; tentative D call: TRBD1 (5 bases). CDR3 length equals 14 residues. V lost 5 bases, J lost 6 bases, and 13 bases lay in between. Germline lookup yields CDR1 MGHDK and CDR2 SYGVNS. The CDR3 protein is CASSPGTVHEKLFF. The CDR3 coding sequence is TGTGCCAGCAGTCCAGGGACGGTTCATGAAAAACTGTTTTTT.

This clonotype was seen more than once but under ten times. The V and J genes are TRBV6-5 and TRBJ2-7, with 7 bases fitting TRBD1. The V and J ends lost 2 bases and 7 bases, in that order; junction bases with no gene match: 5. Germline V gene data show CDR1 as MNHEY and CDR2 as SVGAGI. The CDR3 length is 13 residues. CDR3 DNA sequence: TGTGCCAGCAGTTACAGGGGGCCTTGGGAGCAGTACTTC. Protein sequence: CASSYRGPWEQYF.

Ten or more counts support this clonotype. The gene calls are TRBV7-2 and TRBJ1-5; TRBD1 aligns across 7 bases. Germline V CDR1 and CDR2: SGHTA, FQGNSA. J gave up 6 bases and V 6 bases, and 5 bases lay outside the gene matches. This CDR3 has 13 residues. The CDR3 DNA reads TGTGCCAGCAGTACACAGGGGTTTCAGCCCCAGCATTTT. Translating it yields CASSTQGFQPQHF.

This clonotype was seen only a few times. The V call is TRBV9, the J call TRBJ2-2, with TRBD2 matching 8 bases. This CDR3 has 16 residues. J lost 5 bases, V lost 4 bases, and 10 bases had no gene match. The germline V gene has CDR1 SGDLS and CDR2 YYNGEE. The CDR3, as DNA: TGTGCCAGCAGCCCCGGGAGGGCCGCCGGTACCGGGGAGCTGTTTTTT. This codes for CASSPGRAAGTGELFF.

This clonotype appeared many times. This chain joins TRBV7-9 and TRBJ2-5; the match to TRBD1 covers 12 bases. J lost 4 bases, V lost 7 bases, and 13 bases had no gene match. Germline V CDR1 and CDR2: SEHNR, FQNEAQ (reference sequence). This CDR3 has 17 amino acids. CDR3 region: CASIGGTGGRLGETQYF. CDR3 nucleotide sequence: TGTGCCAGCATCGGGGGGACAGGGGGCCGTTTAGGAGAGACCCAGTACTTC.

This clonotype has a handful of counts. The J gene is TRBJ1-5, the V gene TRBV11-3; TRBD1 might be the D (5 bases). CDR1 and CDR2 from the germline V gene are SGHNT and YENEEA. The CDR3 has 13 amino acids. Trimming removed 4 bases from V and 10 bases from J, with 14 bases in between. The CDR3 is CASSSGVAGPQHF. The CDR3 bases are TGTGCCAGCAGCTCGGGGGTGGCGGGACCCCAGCATTTT.

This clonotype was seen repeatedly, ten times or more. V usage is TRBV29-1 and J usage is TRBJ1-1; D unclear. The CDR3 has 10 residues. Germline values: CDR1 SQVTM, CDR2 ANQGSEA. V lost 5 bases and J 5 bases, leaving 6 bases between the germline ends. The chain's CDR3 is CSVTITEAFF. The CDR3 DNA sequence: TGCAGCGTTACTATAACTGAAGCTTTCTTT.

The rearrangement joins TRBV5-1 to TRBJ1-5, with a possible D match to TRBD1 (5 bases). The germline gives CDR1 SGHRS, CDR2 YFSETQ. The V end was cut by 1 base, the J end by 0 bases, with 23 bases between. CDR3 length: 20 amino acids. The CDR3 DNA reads TGCGCCAGCAGCTTGAGAGTGCAGGGCACCAACGAATATAGCAATCAGCCCCAGCATTTT. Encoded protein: CASSLRVQGTNEYSNQPQHF.

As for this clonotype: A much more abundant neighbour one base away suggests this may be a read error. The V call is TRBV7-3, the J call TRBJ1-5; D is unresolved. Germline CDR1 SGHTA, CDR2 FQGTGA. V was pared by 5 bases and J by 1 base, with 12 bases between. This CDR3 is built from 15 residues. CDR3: CASSPSAGSNQPQHF. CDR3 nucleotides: TGTGCCAGCAGCCCCTCGGCGGGGAGCAATCAGCCCCAGCATTTT.

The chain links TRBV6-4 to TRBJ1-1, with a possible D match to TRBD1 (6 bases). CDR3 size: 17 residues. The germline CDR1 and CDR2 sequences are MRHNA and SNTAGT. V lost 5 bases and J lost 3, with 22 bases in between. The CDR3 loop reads CASSFADRPFGDTEAFF. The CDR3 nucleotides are TGTGCCAGCAGTTTCGCAGACAGGCCCTTTGGGGACACTGAAGCTTTCTTT.

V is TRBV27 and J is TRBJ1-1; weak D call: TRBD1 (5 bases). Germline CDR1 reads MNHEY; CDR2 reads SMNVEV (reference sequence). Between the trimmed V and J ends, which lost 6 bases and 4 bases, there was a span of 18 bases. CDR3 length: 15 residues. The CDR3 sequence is CASSPLQGVGTEAFF. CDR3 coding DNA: TGTGCCAGCAGCCCCCTTCAGGGTGTCGGCACTGAAGCTTTCTTT.

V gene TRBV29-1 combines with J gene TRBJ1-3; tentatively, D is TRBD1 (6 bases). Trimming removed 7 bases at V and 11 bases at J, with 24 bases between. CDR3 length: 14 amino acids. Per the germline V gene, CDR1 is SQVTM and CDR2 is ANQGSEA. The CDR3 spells CSAKLYRDTDSIYF. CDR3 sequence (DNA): TGCAGCGCCAAGCTGTACCGGGACACGGACTCCATATATTTT.

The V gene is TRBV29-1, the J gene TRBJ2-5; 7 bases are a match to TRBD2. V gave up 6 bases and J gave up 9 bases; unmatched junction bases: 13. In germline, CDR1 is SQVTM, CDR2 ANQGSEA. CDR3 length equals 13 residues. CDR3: CSVPVWGGAAQYF. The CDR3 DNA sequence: TGCAGCGTCCCCGTTTGGGGAGGGGCAGCCCAGTACTTC. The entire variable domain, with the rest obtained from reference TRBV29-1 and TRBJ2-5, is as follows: SAVISQKPSRDICQRGTSLTIQCQVDSQVTMMFWYRQQPGQSLTLIATANQGSEATYESGFVIDKFPISRPNLTFSTLTVSNMSPEDSSIYLCSVPVWGGAAQYFGPGTRLLVL.

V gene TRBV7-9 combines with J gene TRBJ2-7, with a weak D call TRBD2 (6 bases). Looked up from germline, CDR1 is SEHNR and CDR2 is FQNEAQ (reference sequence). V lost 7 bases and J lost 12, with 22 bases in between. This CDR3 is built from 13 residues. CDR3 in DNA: TGTGCCAGCACCGAGTACGGGGGAGAGGATCGGTACTTC. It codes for CASTEYGGEDRYF.

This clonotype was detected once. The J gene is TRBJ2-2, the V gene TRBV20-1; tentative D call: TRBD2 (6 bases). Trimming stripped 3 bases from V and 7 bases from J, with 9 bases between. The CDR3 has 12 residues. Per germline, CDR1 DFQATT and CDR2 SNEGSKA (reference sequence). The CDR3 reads CSARGGIGELFF. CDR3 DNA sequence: TGCAGTGCTAGGGGGGGTATCGGGGAGCTGTTTTTT.

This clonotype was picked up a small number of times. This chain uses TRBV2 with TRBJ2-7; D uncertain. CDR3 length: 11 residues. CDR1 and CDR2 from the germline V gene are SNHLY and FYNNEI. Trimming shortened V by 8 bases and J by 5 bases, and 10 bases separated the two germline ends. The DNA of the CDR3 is TGTGCCAGCGCAAGAGACCACGAGCAGTACTTC. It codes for CASARDHEQYF.

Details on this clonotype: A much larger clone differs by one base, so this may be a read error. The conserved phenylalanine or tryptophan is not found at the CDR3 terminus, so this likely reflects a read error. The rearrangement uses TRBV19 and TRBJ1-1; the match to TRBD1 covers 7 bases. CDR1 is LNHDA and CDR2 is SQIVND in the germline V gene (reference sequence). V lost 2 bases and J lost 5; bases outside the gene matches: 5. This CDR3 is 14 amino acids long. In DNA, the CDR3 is TGTGCCAGTAGTATAACAGGGGAGGAAACTGAAGCTTTCTCT. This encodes CASSITGEETEAFS.

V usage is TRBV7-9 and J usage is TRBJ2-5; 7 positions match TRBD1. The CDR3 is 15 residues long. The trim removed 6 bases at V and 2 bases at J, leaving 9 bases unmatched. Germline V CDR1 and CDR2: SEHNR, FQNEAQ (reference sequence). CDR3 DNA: TGTGCCAGCAGTACCCTAGGGGGACAGCAAGAGACCCAGTACTTC. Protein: CASSTLGGQQETQYF.

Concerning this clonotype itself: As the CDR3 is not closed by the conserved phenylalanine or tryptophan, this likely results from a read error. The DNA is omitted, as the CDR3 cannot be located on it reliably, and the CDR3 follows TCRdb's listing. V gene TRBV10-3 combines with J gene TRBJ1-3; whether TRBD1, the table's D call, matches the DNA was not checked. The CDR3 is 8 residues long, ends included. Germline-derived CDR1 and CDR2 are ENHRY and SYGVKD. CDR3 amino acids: CANRDSNT.

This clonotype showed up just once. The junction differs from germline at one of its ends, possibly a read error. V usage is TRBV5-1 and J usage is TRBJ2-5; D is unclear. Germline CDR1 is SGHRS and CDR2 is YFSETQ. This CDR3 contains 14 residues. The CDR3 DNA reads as TGCGCCAGCAGCTTGGTGGGCCCCCAAGAGACCCAGCACTTC. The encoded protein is CASSLVGPQETQHF.